Shown below are 18 T cell receptor beta chains from a single sample sequenced in a study of T cell responses to AZD1222 COVID-19 vaccine listed by TCRdb under 2021. Reading the label with the study, this specimen's time point is: about 28 days (+/-7) after the second vaccine dose. The library was prepared using the immunoSEQ multiplex PCR assay. TCRdb stores this immuneACCESS table with in-frame sequences only. Part of the clones is absent; in the studies checked, under half of the shortfall reflects unresolved V genes, and no reason is known for the rest. This sample gives 70,000 or so clones in total; 83% of them show up just once. About 6% of the sample is in the top ten clones. The sequencing used peripheral blood, collected 28 days after the second AZD1222 dose. Source of these receptors: an adult who received the AZD1222 COVID-19 vaccine.

The chain recombines TRBV5-1 with TRBJ2-3; TRBD2 agrees at 14 bases. CDR1 SGHRS and CDR2 YFSETQ come from the germline V gene. Trimming removed 6 bases from V and 1 base from J; junction bases left unmatched: 10. This CDR3 is 18 amino acids long. The CDR3 loop is CASTTGLAGEVGTDTQYF. In DNA form, the CDR3 reads TGCGCCAGCACAACGGGACTAGCGGGGGAGGTCGGCACAGATACGCAGTATTTT.

CDR3 in amino acids: CASARDLSITGELFF. The CDR3 DNA sequence: TGCGCCAGCGCTCGGGACTTATCAATAACCGGGGAGCTGTTTTTT. This chain joins TRBV4-1 and TRBJ2-2; D perhaps matches TRBD2 (6 bases). Trimming shortened V by 8 bases and J by 5 bases, and 18 bases separated the two germline ends. This CDR3 region has 15 residues. The V gene's germline CDR1 is MGHRA and CDR2 YSYEKL.

The V and J genes are TRBV6-6 and TRBJ1-3; D is undetermined. The CDR3 is made up of 15 amino acids. V lost 4 bases to trimming and J lost 0 bases, with 10 bases between them. Germline-derived CDR1 and CDR2 are MNHNY and SVGAGI (reference sequence). The CDR3 reads CASSSIAVSGNTIYF. Here the CDR3 DNA reads TGTGCCAGCAGTTCGATCGCGGTCTCTGGAAACACCATATATTTT.

The chain recombines TRBV27 with TRBJ1-2; D remains unclear. CDR1 and CDR2 (germline): MNHEY, SMNVEV (reference sequence). With 2 bases removed from V and 2 bases from J, the gap between germline ends came to 9 bases. This CDR3 is built from 14 residues. DNA for the CDR3: TGTGCCAGCAGTTTAGTGGCAGGCAACTATGGCTACACCTTC. Translating it yields CASSLVAGNYGYTF.

This clone was picked up one time. CDR3 sequence reads: CASSYSPGSNQPQHF. The CDR3 coding sequence is TGTGCCAGCAGTTACTCTCCCGGGAGCAATCAGCCCCAGCATTTT. This sequence joins TRBV6-5 and TRBJ1-5; D call uncertain. The CDR3 extends over 15 amino acids. V was shortened by 0 bases and J by 1 base, with 7 bases between the two germline ends. Germline V gene data show CDR1 as MNHEY and CDR2 as SVGAGI.

This rearrangement joins TRBV20-1 to TRBJ1-4; D unclear. The CDR3 has 14 residues. V was cut by 3 bases and J by 0 bases, with 8 bases left in between. Germline V gene data show CDR1 as DFQATT and CDR2 as SNEGSKA (reference sequence). CDR3 residues: CSASFGSTNEKLFF. CDR3 DNA: TGCAGTGCTAGTTTCGGCTCAACTAATGAAAAACTGTTTTTT.

This chain links TRBV7-9 with TRBJ1-1; D uncertain. The V gene's germline CDR1 is SEHNR and CDR2 FQNEAQ (reference sequence). Trimming left V 4 bases short and J 4 bases short, with 13 bases between. This CDR3 has 14 amino acids. Here the CDR3 reads CASSSDQQRTEAFF. The CDR3 coding sequence is TGTGCCAGCAGCTCCGACCAACAGCGCACTGAAGCTTTCTTT. Using reference TRBV7-9 and TRBJ1-1 for the parts outside the CDR3, the full variable domain is DTGVSQNPRHKITKRGQNVTFRCDPISEHNRLYWYRQTLGQGPEFLTYFQNEAQLEKSRLLSDRFSAERPKGSFSTLEIQRTEQGDSAMYLCASSSDQQRTEAFFGQGTRLTVV.

V is TRBV30 and J is TRBJ2-5; 10 nucleotides line up with TRBD2. The CDR3 consists of 15 residues. V lost 5 bases to trimming and J lost 1 base; unmatched junction nucleotides: 7. Germline V CDR1 and CDR2: GTSNPN, SVGIG (reference sequence). The CDR3 loop is CAWDRSGGTQETQYF. CDR3 coding DNA: TGTGCCTGGGATCGTAGCGGGGGGACCCAAGAGACCCAGTACTTC.

The V gene is TRBV3-1 (or the pseudogene TRBV3-2), the J gene TRBJ1-4; possibly TRBD1 for D (5 bases). CDR1 and CDR2 from the germline V gene are LGHDT and YNNKEL (reference sequence). The CDR3 spans 14 residues. Trimming cost V 3 bases and J 2 bases, with 7 bases left between them. CDR3 coding DNA: TGTGCCAGCAGCCAGACAGTTACTAATGAAAAACTGTTTTTT. Translating gives CASSQTVTNEKLFF.

The chain carries TRBV30 and TRBJ2-3; 10 bases align to TRBD2. CDR3 length: 15 residues. Looked up from germline, CDR1 is GTSNPN and CDR2 is SVGIG (reference sequence). The trim removed 3 bases at V and 2 bases at J, leaving 5 bases unmatched. The CDR3 sequence is CAWSSLAGATDTQYF. DNA of the CDR3: TGTGCCTGGAGCAGCCTAGCGGGGGCCACAGATACGCAGTATTTT.

This sequence joins TRBV11-3 and TRBJ1-1, with a tentative D call TRBD1 (6 bases). Germline-derived CDR1 and CDR2 are SGHNT and YENEEA. The CDR3 consists of 13 residues. Trimming cost V 5 bases and J 4 bases, with 11 bases left between them. In DNA form, the CDR3 reads TGTGCCAGCAGCGGGGGGCAGGTCACTGAAGCTTTCTTT. Translated, it gives CASSGGQVTEAFF.

The CDR3 loop is CASSLGPYRGRDTGELFF. CDR3 bases: TGTGCCAGCAGCTTAGGCCCGTACAGGGGAAGAGACACCGGGGAGCTGTTTTTT. J is TRBJ2-2 and V is TRBV7-9; 7 nucleotides match TRBD1. V was pared by 1 base and J by 3 bases, with 11 bases of the junction left unmatched. The CDR3 is 18 amino acids. The V gene's germline CDR1 is SEHNR and CDR2 FQNEAQ (reference sequence).

The chain has TRBV28 and TRBJ1-6, with 10 bases aligning to TRBD1. Germline lookup yields CDR1 MDHEN and CDR2 SYDVKM. V was pared by 2 bases and J by 8 bases, with 9 bases of the junction left unmatched. This CDR3 comprises 17 residues. The CDR3 here is CASSLPLTGGEDSPLHF. CDR3 sequence (DNA): TGTGCCAGCAGTTTACCCCTGACAGGGGGCGAGGATTCACCCCTCCACTTT.

As for this clone: The germline gene is not matched at one end of the junction; a read error may be the cause. V and J are TRBV16 and TRBJ2-1; tentatively, D is TRBD1 or TRBD2 (6 bases each). The length of the CDR3 is 16 residues. Germline V gene lookup returns CDR1 KGHSY and CDR2 FQNENV. The CDR3 nucleotides are TGTGCCACCAGCCCCCCGCCCGGGGGCCCCTACAATGAGCAGTTCTTC. It yields the protein CATSPPPGGPYNEQFF.

The V and J genes are TRBV4-2 and TRBJ2-5; a weak D match, TRBD2 (6 bases). Trimming removed 0 bases from V and 2 bases from J, with 10 bases in between. This CDR3 contains 15 residues. Germline V lookup: CDR1 LGHNA, CDR2 YNFKEQ. CDR3 region: CASSQDIAGQETQYF. CDR3 coding DNA: TGTGCCAGCAGCCAAGATATTGCGGGGCAAGAGACCCAGTACTTC.

This rearrangement joins TRBV15 to TRBJ1-5, with no clear D. The CDR3 loop spans 15 amino acids. Germline V gene sequence: CDR1 LNHNV, CDR2 YYDKDF (reference sequence). Deletions cut 1 base from V and 0 bases from J, with 7 bases between. CDR3 DNA sequence: TGTGCCACCAGCAGAGGGATAAATAGCAATCAGCCCCAGCATTTT. This gives the protein CATSRGINSNQPQHF.

The V call is TRBV6-4, the J call TRBJ2-7, with D uncertain. CDR1 is MRHNA and CDR2 is SNTAGT in the germline V gene. This CDR3 comprises 14 residues. V dropped 8 bases and J dropped 6 bases, with 20 bases sitting between them. This CDR3 is CASLPTPLDLEQYF. For the CDR3, the DNA is TGTGCCAGCCTCCCCACCCCACTTGATCTCGAGCAGTACTTC.

The CDR3 region is CASSTYPLSQENYGYTF. Written as DNA, the CDR3 is TGTGCCAGTAGTACCTACCCCCTGTCGCAGGAAAACTATGGCTACACCTTC. The V and J genes are TRBV19 and TRBJ1-2, with D unresolved. V lost 4 bases to trimming and J lost 2 bases, with 20 bases between them. CDR3 length: 17 amino acids. Looked up from germline, CDR1 is LNHDA and CDR2 is SQIVND (reference sequence).